This passage covers 6 T cell receptor beta chains from one sample sequenced in a study of shared clonotypes between healthy human individuals. The table came from immunoSEQ multiplex PCR; TCRdb's copy has only in-frame clones and leaves some out. The sample carries about 710,000 clones, around three quarters recorded once. Sequenced: memory CD4+ T cells sorted from blood. Subset noted: CD45RA-negative fraction. The receptors shown here come from a woman between 25 and 40 years old in good health.

Note on this clone: At the DNA level, this CDR3 is encoded by other sequences in the same sample as well. This chain links TRBV5-1 with TRBJ2-1; D may be TRBD2 (5 bases). The V gene's germline CDR1 is SGHRS and CDR2 YFSETQ. The V gene lost 0 bases and the J gene lost 4 bases, with 11 bases spanning the gap. This CDR3 has 15 amino acids. In nucleotides, the CDR3 is TGCGCCAGCAGCTTGGCCTCGAGCGGATACAATGAGCAGTTCTTC. Protein product: CASSLASSGYNEQFF.

In this sample, this clone turned up once. The chain recombines TRBV19 with TRBJ2-3; 9 bases are a match to TRBD2. CDR3 length: 15 residues. Germline trimming cut 3 bases from V and 6 bases from J; bases unmatched to any gene: 7. Germline loops: CDR1 LNHDA, CDR2 SQIVND (reference sequence). The CDR3: CASSIAGGGMDTQYF. The CDR3 DNA follows: TGTGCCAGTAGTATTGCGGGAGGGGGTATGGATACGCAGTATTTT. The full variable domain, rest sourced from reference TRBV19 and TRBJ2-3, is DGGITQSPKYLFRKEGQNVTLSCEQNLNHDAMYWYRQDPGQGLRLIYYSQIVNDFQKGDIAEGYSVSREKKESFPLTVTSAQKNPTAFYLCASSIAGGGMDTQYFGPGTRLTVL.

The rearrangement uses TRBV4-1 and TRBJ1-2; D ambiguous. V lost 1 base and J lost 2, with 14 bases in between. This CDR3 contains 16 residues. Looked up from germline, CDR1 is MGHRA and CDR2 is YSYEKL. The DNA for the CDR3 is TGCGCCAGCAGCCAAGTGTATAGGGAGGAAAACTATGGCTACACCTTC. Amino acid sequence: CASSQVYREENYGYTF.

The chain combines TRBV19 with TRBJ1-3; unclear D gene. The CDR3 has 16 amino acids. Germline-derived CDR1 and CDR2 are LNHDA and SQIVND (reference sequence). Between the trimmed V and J ends, which lost 2 bases and 0 bases, there was a span of 11 bases. The CDR3 is CASSIRDTNSGNTIYF. CDR3 coding DNA: TGTGCCAGTAGTATACGCGACACCAACTCTGGAAACACCATATATTTT.

The rearrangement links TRBV6-6 to TRBJ2-7; D is unclear. CDR3 size: 15 residues. The germline gives CDR1 MNHNY, CDR2 SVGAGI (reference sequence). Deletions cut 2 bases from V and 0 bases from J, with 11 bases between. The CDR3 protein is CASSYRQVSSYEQYF. DNA of the CDR3: TGTGCCAGCAGTTACCGGCAGGTCTCCTCCTACGAGCAGTACTTC.

The V call is TRBV30, the J call TRBJ2-1, with TRBD2 matching over 10 bases. V was pared by 7 bases and J by 0 bases, with 15 bases of the junction left unmatched. The CDR3 loop spans 18 amino acids. Germline CDR1 GTSNPN, CDR2 SVGIG (reference sequence). The CDR3 loop is CAFNGRASGSPSYNEQFF. CDR3 DNA sequence: TGTGCCTTCAACGGGAGGGCTAGCGGGAGTCCCTCCTACAATGAGCAGTTCTTC.